This T cell receptor (beta chain) is drawn from a study of blood T cell repertoires in COVID-19. Study in general: Samples of COVID-19 (acute and convalescent) were obtained from the United States, Italy and Spain.

V lost 5 bases and J lost 1, with 14 bases in between. The CDR3 runs 15 residues. Germline CDR1 is SGHTA and CDR2 is FQGTGA. Methods used by the authors: Amplification with reference gene primers provided the estimates of nucleated cell counts. Only in-frame clones appear in the TCRdb table, and some are missing; sequencing was by immunoSEQ multiplex PCR. V, J and clone size are taken as reported in that table, and D and trimming were inferred from the DNA itself. Of nearly 350,000 clones in the sample, about 90% were seen once. This receptor was taken from a woman in her fifties or sixties with COVID-19, enrolled during active disease. The rearrangement uses TRBV7-3 and TRBJ2-5; D possibly corresponds to TRBD1 (6 bases). Sequencing was carried out using peripheral blood. This CDR3 is CASSRTGTVQETQYF. The CDR3, as DNA: TGTGCCAGCAGCCGCACAGGGACGGTCCAAGAGACCCAGTACTTC.